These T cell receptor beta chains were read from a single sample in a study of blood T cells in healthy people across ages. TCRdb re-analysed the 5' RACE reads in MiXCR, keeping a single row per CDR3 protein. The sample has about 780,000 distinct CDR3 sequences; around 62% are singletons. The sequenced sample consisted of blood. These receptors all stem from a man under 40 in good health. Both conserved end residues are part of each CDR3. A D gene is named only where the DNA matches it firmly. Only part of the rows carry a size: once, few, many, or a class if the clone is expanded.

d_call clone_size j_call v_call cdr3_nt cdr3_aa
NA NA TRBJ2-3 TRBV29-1 TGCAGCGTATGGTTAGTAGATACGCAGTATTTT CSVWLVDTQYF
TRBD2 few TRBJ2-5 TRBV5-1 TGCGCCAGCAGCTTGTGGGGGGAACTAGCGGGAGAGACCCAGTACTTC CASSLWGELAGETQYF
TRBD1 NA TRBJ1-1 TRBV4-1 TGCGCCAGCAGCCAAGATGGGACAGGGGGCGTAGACACTGAAGCTTTCTTT CASSQDGTGGVDTEAFF
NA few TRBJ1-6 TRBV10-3 TGTGCCATCAGTGACCCAAACAGGATGAATTCACCCCTCCACTTT CAISDPNRMNSPLHF
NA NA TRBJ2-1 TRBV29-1 TGCAGCGTTGACGGCCGAAAGGGGCGGTTTGACCATGAGCAGTTCTTC CSVDGRKGRFDHEQFF
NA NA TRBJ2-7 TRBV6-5 TGTGCCAGCAGTTACTCAACGGCTAGCACGGCCTCCGAGCAGTACTTC CASSYSTASTASEQYF
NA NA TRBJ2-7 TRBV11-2 TGTGCCAGCACCCCTCGGGCCGAGCAGTACTTC CASTPRAEQYF
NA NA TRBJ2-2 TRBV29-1 TGCAGCGTTCCCGACTTTCCGCTGGGCACCGGGGAGCTGTTTTTT CSVPDFPLGTGELFF
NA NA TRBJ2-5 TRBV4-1 TGCGCCAGCAGCCAAATAACTGTCCAAGAGACCCAGTACTTC CASSQITVQETQYF
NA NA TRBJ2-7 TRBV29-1 TGCAGCGTTCTGGGGAGGGACACGGGCGGTGCCAGCTCCTACGAGCAGTACTTC CSVLGRDTGGASSYEQYF
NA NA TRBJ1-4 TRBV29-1 TGCAGCGTTGGATTGTCGGGGGAAAAACTGTTTTTT CSVGLSGEKLFF
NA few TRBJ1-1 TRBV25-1 TGTGCCACCCAGGGTTTGGTGGGCAAATTGAACACTGAAGCTTTCTTT CATQGLVGKLNTEAFF
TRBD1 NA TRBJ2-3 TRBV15 TGTGCCACCGCGGACAGGGAAGGAGATACGCAGTATTTT CATADREGDTQYF
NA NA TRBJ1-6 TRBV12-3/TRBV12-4 TGTGCCAGCAGTTGGGACCGCAGCTCCTATAATTCACCCCTCCACTTT CASSWDRSSYNSPLHF
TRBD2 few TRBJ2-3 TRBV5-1 TGCGCCAGCAGCTTCGGACTAGCGGGGACCACCAGTACGCAGTATTTT CASSFGLAGTTSTQYF
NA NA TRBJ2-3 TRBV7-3 TGTGCCAGCACCTCGAGACTTTTTCCAGGGGATACGCAGTATTTT CASTSRLFPGDTQYF
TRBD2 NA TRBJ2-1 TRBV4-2 TGTGCCAGCAGCCCCCTACCGGGACTAGCGGGGAATAATGAGCAGTTCTTC CASSPLPGLAGNNEQFF
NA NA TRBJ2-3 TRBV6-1 TGTGCCAGCAGTCGGTTAATGGTCAGCGGGCGCACAGATACGCAGTATTTT CASSRLMVSGRTDTQYF
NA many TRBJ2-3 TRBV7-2 TGTGCCAGCAGCTTTTTGTCTAGACCAACAGATACGCAGTATTTT CASSFLSRPTDTQYF
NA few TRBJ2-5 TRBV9 TGTGCCAGCAGCGGACCCCGGGGGGAGACCCAGTACTTC CASSGPRGETQYF
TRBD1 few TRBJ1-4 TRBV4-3 TGCGCCAGCAGCCCCTTAGGGGGCTCAACTAATGAAAAACTGTTTTTT CASSPLGGSTNEKLFF
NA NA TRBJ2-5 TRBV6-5 TGTGCCAGCAGTTACTCCTGGACATATGAAGAGACCCAGTACTTC CASSYSWTYEETQYF
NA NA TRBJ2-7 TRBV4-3 TGCGCCAGCAGCCAAGAGAGGGGGTACGAGCAGTACTTC CASSQERGYEQYF
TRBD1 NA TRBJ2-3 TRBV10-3 TGTGCCATCAGTGAGTCGAGGGACAGGGTCACAGATACGCAGTATTTT CAISESRDRVTDTQYF
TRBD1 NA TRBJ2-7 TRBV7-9 TGTGCCAGCAGCTTCTCCCGGGGACAGGGTGCCGAGCAGTACTTC CASSFSRGQGAEQYF
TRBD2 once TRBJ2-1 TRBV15 TGTGCCACCAGCAGAGATTTACAAGCGGGGGGTGATCAGTTCTTC CATSRDLQAGGDQFF
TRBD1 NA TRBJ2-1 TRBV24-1 TGTGCCACCAGTGATGAGGGGGACAGGGGGTGGAGAGGTGGAGATGAGCAGTTCTTC CATSDEGDRGWRGGDEQFF
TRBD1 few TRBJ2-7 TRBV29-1 TGCAGCGTTGTGGGGTTACAGGGGGTAAACTCCTACGAGCAGTACTTC CSVVGLQGVNSYEQYF
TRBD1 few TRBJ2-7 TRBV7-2 TGTGCCAGCAGCCCCGGGACAGGCCTTTGGATCCGGTACTTC CASSPGTGLWIRYF
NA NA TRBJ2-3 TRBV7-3 TGTGCCAGCAGCTTATTAGGCGGGGATCGCACAGATACGCAGTATTTT CASSLLGGDRTDTQYF
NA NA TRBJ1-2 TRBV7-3 TGTGCCAGCAGCTTAACTAGAGGAGATAACTATGGCTACACCTTC CASSLTRGDNYGYTF
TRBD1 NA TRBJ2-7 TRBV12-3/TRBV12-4 TGTGCCAGCAGTTCCGGACAGGGCTCTAGCGAGCAGTACTTC CASSSGQGSSEQYF
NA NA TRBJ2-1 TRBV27 TGTGCCAGCAGTTTCCGGGCCTCAGGGATTTGGGAGCAGTTCTTC CASSFRASGIWEQFF
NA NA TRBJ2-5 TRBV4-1 TGCGCCAGCAGCCGCCTCATGACCCAAGAGACCCAGTACTTC CASSRLMTQETQYF
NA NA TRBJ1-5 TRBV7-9 TGTGCCAGCAGCTTAGGGTGGTCGGGACATATCAATCAGCCCCAGCATTTT CASSLGWSGHINQPQHF
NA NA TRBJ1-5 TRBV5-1 TGCGCCAGCAGCTTGGACCAGGGACGGAATCAGCCCCAGCATTTT CASSLDQGRNQPQHF
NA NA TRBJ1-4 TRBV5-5 TGTGCCAGCAGCTTGGAACTCCGGGTATCCTGGGAAAAACTGTTTTTT CASSLELRVSWEKLFF
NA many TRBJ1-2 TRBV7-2 TGTGCCAGCAGCTTAGCCCCTAACTATGGCTACACCTTC CASSLAPNYGYTF
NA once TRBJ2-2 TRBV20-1 TGCAGTGCGAGAGAGTGGGATCCCGGGGAGCTGTTTTTT CSAREWDPGELFF
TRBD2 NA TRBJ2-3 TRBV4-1 TGCGCCAGCAGCCAAGACGGGGGGAGTAATACGCAGTATTTT CASSQDGGSNTQYF
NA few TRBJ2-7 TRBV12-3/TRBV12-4 TGTGCCAGCAGTTTAGACAGGGTCGGCGAGCAGTACTTC CASSLDRVGEQYF
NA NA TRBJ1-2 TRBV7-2 TGTGCCAGCAGCTTAGCGTACGGCAGGGGCTATGGCTACACCTTC CASSLAYGRGYGYTF
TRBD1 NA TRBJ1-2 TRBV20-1 TGCAGTGCTTCTCCTCGGGACAGCTATGGCTACACCTTC CSASPRDSYGYTF
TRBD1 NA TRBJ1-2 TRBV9 TGTGCCAGCAGCGTGGGACAGTCTAACTATGGCTACACCTTC CASSVGQSNYGYTF
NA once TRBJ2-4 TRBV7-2 TGTGCCAGCAGCCTTAGCTGGCAGGGTAAAAACATTCAGTACTTC CASSLSWQGKNIQYF
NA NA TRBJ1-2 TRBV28 TGTGCCAGCACTTCAAGCTCAGGGCTATATGGCTACACCTTC CASTSSSGLYGYTF
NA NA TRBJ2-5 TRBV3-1 TGTGCCAGCAGCCCTCACGGGCTCCAAGAGACCCAGTACTTC CASSPHGLQETQYF
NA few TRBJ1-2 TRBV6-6 TGTGCCAGCATCGTTTCTGGGCTTGGCTACACCTTC CASIVSGLGYTF
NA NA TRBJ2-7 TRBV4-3 TGCGCCTGCAGCCAAAACCCTTCAAGCTCCTACGAGCAGTACTTC CACSQNPSSSYEQYF
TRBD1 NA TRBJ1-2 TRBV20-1 TGCAGTGCTAGTATGACAACTCGGGACAGGGGGTTTTGGGGCTACACCTTC CSASMTTRDRGFWGYTF
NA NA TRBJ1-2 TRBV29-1 TGCAGCGTTTTTACTCCCGGCTTGGAGTATGGCTACACCTTC CSVFTPGLEYGYTF
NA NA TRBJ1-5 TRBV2 TGTGCCAGCAGTGAAAGGGTAGGGCAGCCCCAGCATTTT CASSERVGQPQHF
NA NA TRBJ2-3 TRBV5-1 TGCGCCAGCAGCTTGGCGGGGGGCTCCGCAGATACGCAGTATTTT CASSLAGGSADTQYF